This T cell receptor beta chain was identified during a study of OX40 agonist ivuxolimab in advanced cancers. Overall study: Patients in dose escalation had liver, melanoma, kidney or head and neck cancers. Subjects had a mean age of about 65 years, with a range of about 23 to 85; around 80% were male. Whole-study results and caveats: Nonresponders included some who also had low normalized T-cell clonal expansion.

A history of autoimmune disease or systemic immunosuppression excluded patients. Clones were sequenced by immunoSEQ multiplex PCR, and TCRdb holds only the in-frame ones, with some missing. The sample includes some 20,000 clones, just under 90% seen only once; the top ten take around 25%. About this clone: What it binds is not known.

Specimen: CD4+ or CD8+ T cells sorted from blood, collected in a trial of the OX40 agonist ivuxolimab. The sequence came from an adult with an advanced solid tumor such as melanoma, head and neck, liver or kidney cancer.

The CDR3 reads CASRLGPQQYF. CDR3 in DNA: TGTGCCAGCAGACTGGGGCCCCAGCAGTACTTC. The rearrangement links TRBV11-2 to TRBJ2-7, with D possibly matching TRBD1 (5 bases). The CDR3 runs to 11 residues. Trimming removed 6 bases at V and 8 bases at J, with 11 bases between. CDR1 is SGHAT, CDR2 FQNNGV, per germline. The variable domain in full, with the rest retrieved from reference TRBV11-2 and TRBJ2-7, is EAGVAQSPRYKIIEKRQSVAFWCNPISGHATLYWYQQILGQGPKLLIQFQNNGVVDDSQLPKDRFSAERLKGVDSTLKIQPAKLEDSAVYLCASRLGPQQYFGPGTRLTVT.